Below are 30 T cell receptor beta chains sequenced from a single sample in a study of early T cells in non-severe SARS-CoV-2 infection. TCRdb re-analysed the 5' RACE reads in MiXCR, keeping a single row per CDR3 protein. In the table there are approximately 52,000 distinct CDR3 sequences, 15% of which are singletons. The input for sequencing was whole blood, taken at baseline. These receptors came from an adult who was a healthcare worker with PCR-confirmed SARS-CoV-2 infection or an uninfected control (not recorded which).

V gene TRBV10-3 combines with J gene TRBJ2-1; D is unclear. Germline V lookup: CDR1 ENHRY, CDR2 SYGVKD. The V gene lost 4 bases and the J gene lost 6 bases, with 10 bases spanning the gap. This CDR3 has 13 residues. CDR3 amino acids: CAISVDGSNEQFF. The CDR3 bases are TGTGCCATCAGTGTGGACGGTTCCAATGAGCAGTTCTTC.

V is TRBV6-2 or TRBV6-3 and J is TRBJ1-3; a possible D gene is TRBD1 (6 bases). CDR1 is MNHEY and CDR2 is SVGEGT in the germline V gene. Between the trimmed V and J ends, which lost 7 bases and 0 bases, there was a span of 16 bases. The CDR3 totals 16 residues. CDR3 residues: CASNKDSPLSGNTIYF. The CDR3 nucleotides read TGTGCCAGCAATAAGGACAGTCCTCTCTCTGGAAACACCATATATTTT.

The chain joins TRBV20-1 to TRBJ2-5; TRBD1 might be the D (5 bases). Germline assignment: CDR1 DFQATT and CDR2 SNEGSKA (reference sequence). This CDR3 comprises 13 residues. V lost 1 base to trimming and J lost 5 bases, with 11 bases between them. CDR3 in amino acids: CSARATGPETQYF. CDR3 DNA: TGCAGTGCTAGAGCTACAGGTCCGGAGACCCAGTACTTC.

This clonotype was found a few times. The rearrangement uses TRBV28 and TRBJ2-4; a weak D match, TRBD2 (7 bases). The CDR3 contains 15 residues. Germline V gene sequence: CDR1 MDHEN, CDR2 SYDVKM. Trimming cost V 5 bases and J 3 bases, with 14 bases left between them. The CDR3 sequence is CASSPGGAGKNIQYF. CDR3 DNA: TGTGCCAGCAGTCCTGGGGGGGCGGGCAAAAACATTCAGTACTTC.

Details on this clonotype: A read error may account for a junction end that differs from germline. The chain has TRBV11-2 and TRBJ2-5, with TRBD1 identical over 8 bases. Germline assignment: CDR1 SGHAT and CDR2 FQNNGV. The length of the CDR3 is 14 residues. The CDR3 sequence: CASSIDRGGETQYF. The DNA of the CDR3 is TGTGCCAGCAGCATAGACAGGGGCGGGGAGACCCAGTACTTC. The variable domain in full, with the rest retrieved from reference TRBV11-2 and TRBJ2-5, is EAGVAQSPRYKIIEKRQSVAFWCNPISGHATLYWYQQILGQGPKLLIQFQNNGVVDDSQLPKDRFSAERLKGVDSTLKIQPAKLEDSAVYLCASSIDRGGETQYFGPGTRLLVL.

There are a few counts of this clonotype. The V gene is TRBV4-1, the J gene TRBJ2-5; TRBD1 is a possible D gene (6 bases). Trimming took 1 base from V and 3 from J, leaving 6 bases between them. The CDR3 totals 13 residues. CDR1 and CDR2 (germline): MGHRA, YSYEKL. The CDR3 loop is CASSQGTEETQYF. In DNA, the CDR3 is TGCGCCAGCAGCCAAGGGACAGAAGAGACCCAGTACTTC.

This clonotype was detected only a few times. V and J are TRBV5-5 and TRBJ2-5; D is ambiguous. V was trimmed by 2 bases and J by 2 bases, leaving 7 bases between them. The CDR3 sequence is 13 residues long. The germline V gene encodes CDR1 SGHKS and CDR2 YYEKEE (reference sequence). CDR3 sequence (DNA): TGTGCCAGCAGCTTAAACAGACAAGAGACCCAGTACTTC. The encoded protein is CASSLNRQETQYF.

This clonotype was recorded a few times. The chain links TRBV6-6 to TRBJ2-1; 12 bases are a match to TRBD1. From germline, CDR1 is MNHNY and CDR2 SVGAGI (reference sequence). The CDR3 consists of 14 residues. V was pared by 11 bases and J by 9 bases, with 11 bases of the junction left unmatched. CDR3: CACSRGTGGGEQFF. In nucleotides, the CDR3 is TGTGCCTGCTCCAGAGGGACAGGGGGCGGTGAGCAGTTCTTC.

The V gene is TRBV28, the J gene TRBJ2-7; no clear D gene. This CDR3 has 12 residues. The germline V gene has CDR1 MDHEN and CDR2 SYDVKM. V was shortened by 8 bases and J by 0 bases, with 8 bases between the two germline ends. The CDR3 spells CASVGRSYEQYF. In DNA, the CDR3 is TGTGCCAGCGTCGGACGCTCCTACGAGCAGTACTTC. Full variable domain (outside the CDR3, taken from reference TRBV28 and TRBJ2-7): DVKVTQSSRYLVKRTGEKVFLECVQDMDHENMFWYRQDPGLGLRLIYFSYDVKMKEKGDIPEGYSVSREKKERFSLILESASTNQTSMYLCASVGRSYEQYFGPGTRLTVT.

Within the sample, this clonotype is medium-sized. The chain recombines TRBV20-1 with TRBJ2-3; the match to TRBD2 covers 10 bases. J gave up 4 bases and V 5 bases, and 6 bases lay outside the gene matches. This CDR3 is 14 amino acids long. Per the germline V gene, CDR1 is DFQATT and CDR2 is SNEGSKA (reference sequence). This CDR3 reads CSAVTSGAADTQYF. CDR3 nucleotides: TGCAGTGCTGTTACTAGCGGGGCCGCAGATACGCAGTATTTT.

This clonotype has only a few counts. This chain connects TRBV4-1 to TRBJ2-4; no clear D gene. V was pared by 5 bases and J by 0 bases, with 11 bases between. CDR3 size: 15 residues. The V gene's germline CDR1 is MGHRA and CDR2 YSYEKL. DNA for the CDR3: TGCGCCAGCAGCTCGGTTGCACTAGCCAAAAACATTCAGTACTTC. Amino acids: CASSSVALAKNIQYF.

This clonotype was detected a few times. This chain uses TRBV5-6 with TRBJ1-2, with unresolved D. The CDR3 runs to 14 residues. V was clipped by 0 bases and J by 2 bases, with 8 bases between them. CDR1 and CDR2 from the germline V gene are SGHDT and YYEEEE. CDR3: CASSLGRGNYGYTF. In DNA, the CDR3 is TGTGCCAGCAGCTTGGGACGAGGAAACTATGGCTACACCTTC. Full variable domain (rest looked up from reference TRBV5-6 and TRBJ1-2): DAGVTQSPTHLIKTRGQQVTLRCSPKSGHDTVSWYQQALGQGPQFIFQYYEEEERQRGNFPDRFSGHQFPNYSSELNVNALLLGDSALYLCASSLGRGNYGYTFGSGTRLTVV.

In this sample, this clonotype turned up a few times. The rearrangement links TRBV18 to TRBJ2-1; 8 bases fit TRBD1. Trimming removed 3 bases from V and 4 bases from J; junction bases left unmatched: 5. The length of the CDR3 is 15 residues. CDR1 and CDR2 (germline): KGHSH, LQKENI. CDR3 sequence: CASSPPDRVYNEQFF. Here the CDR3 DNA reads TGTGCCAGCTCACCCCCGGACAGGGTTTACAATGAGCAGTTCTTC.

This clonotype was observed a handful of times. V and J are TRBV5-1 and TRBJ2-7; D may be TRBD2 (5 bases). Deletions cut 0 bases from V and 3 bases from J, with 10 bases between. Germline-derived CDR1 and CDR2 are SGHRS and YFSETQ. There are 14 residues in the CDR3. CDR3 sequence: CASSLGEGIYEQYF. CDR3 sequence (DNA): TGCGCCAGCAGCTTGGGCGAGGGAATCTACGAGCAGTACTTC.

The rearrangement links TRBV7-9 to TRBJ2-3, with D unresolved. In germline, CDR1 is SEHNR, CDR2 FQNEAQ (reference sequence). This CDR3 spans 15 amino acids. V was trimmed by 0 bases and J by 3 bases, leaving 10 bases between them. DNA of the CDR3: TGTGCCAGCAGCTTAGCCCTCGAAGGGACAGATACGCAGTATTTT. Translation gives CASSLALEGTDTQYF. Variable domain in full (rest from reference TRBV7-9 and TRBJ2-3): DTGVSQNPRHKITKRGQNVTFRCDPISEHNRLYWYRQTLGQGPEFLTYFQNEAQLEKSRLLSDRFSAERPKGSFSTLEIQRTEQGDSAMYLCASSLALEGTDTQYFGPGTRLTVL.

This sequence joins TRBV6-2 or TRBV6-3 and TRBJ2-1; unclear D gene. The germline CDR1 and CDR2 sequences are MNHEY and SVGEGT. Deletions cut 0 bases from V and 2 bases from J, with 11 bases between. The CDR3 is 16 amino acids. The CDR3 nucleotides are TGTGCCAGCAGTTACTCGATCGGTTACGCCTACAATGAGCAGTTCTTC. Translated: CASSYSIGYAYNEQFF.

A few counts support this clonotype. The V call is TRBV24-1, the J call TRBJ2-5; D gene ambiguous. This CDR3 is built from 13 residues. Germline V lookup: CDR1 KGHDR, CDR2 SFDVKD. Trimming stripped 3 bases from V and 0 bases from J, with 4 bases between. DNA of the CDR3: TGTGCCACCAGTGATGCGCACCAAGAGACCCAGTACTTC. As protein: CATSDAHQETQYF.

The chain couples TRBV10-3 to TRBJ2-7; unclear D gene. Germline CDR1 ENHRY, CDR2 SYGVKD. The germline V and J ends were trimmed by 2 bases and 3 bases, with 2 bases remaining between them. The CDR3 loop spans 11 amino acids. In DNA form, the CDR3 reads TGTGCCATCAGTGAGGTCTACGAGCAGTACTTC. As protein: CAISEVYEQYF.

This clonotype was seen a handful of times. The rearrangement links TRBV5-6 to TRBJ1-1, with D possibly being TRBD1 (5 bases). Trimming removed 4 bases from V and 3 bases from J, with 16 bases in between. Germline V gene sequence: CDR1 SGHDT, CDR2 YYEEEE. This CDR3 region has 15 residues. Here the CDR3 DNA reads TGTGCCAGCAGCCCCCCGCGGGGGGGTTACACTGAAGCTTTCTTT. Its protein product is CASSPPRGGYTEAFF.

The table lists this clonotype with a few counts. The chain carries TRBV10-1 and TRBJ1-6; 7 nucleotides match TRBD1. Trimming cost V 4 bases and J 7 bases; bases outside gene matches: 1. Germline V gene data show CDR1 as WNHNN and CDR2 as SYGVQD (reference sequence). The CDR3 runs to 13 residues. CDR3 coding DNA: TGCGCCAGCAGTGGACAGGGAAATTCACCCCTCCACTTT. Its translation is CASSGQGNSPLHF.

This rearrangement joins TRBV11-2 to TRBJ2-1; possibly TRBD2 for D (7 bases). CDR3 length: 14 amino acids. Germline V CDR1 and CDR2: SGHAT, FQNNGV. Trimming cost V 3 bases and J 2 bases, with 8 bases left between them. CDR3 residues: CASSFGGPYNEQFF. In DNA, the CDR3 is TGTGCCAGCAGCTTCGGGGGGCCCTACAATGAGCAGTTCTTC.

This clonotype was seen a handful of times. Sequence at one end of the junction differs from germline and may be a read error. The chain links TRBV18 to TRBJ2-2; a weak D match, TRBD2 (5 bases). The CDR3 runs to 14 residues. From germline, CDR1 is KGHSH and CDR2 LQKENI. The DNA for the CDR3 is TGTGCCAGCTCGCCCCGCCCCCAGCCCGGGGAGCCGTTTTTT. Its protein product is CASSPRPQPGEPFF. The full variable domain, its missing parts supplied by reference TRBV18 and TRBJ2-2, is NAGVMQNPRHLVRRRGQEARLRCSPMKGHSHVYWYRQLPEEGLKFMVYLQKENIIDESGMPKERFSAEFPKEGPSILRIQQVVRGDSAAYFCASSPRPQPGEPFFGEGSRLTVL.

This clonotype has at least ten counts. This chain links TRBV12-3 or TRBV12-4 with TRBJ1-5; the D is unclear. V was pared by 1 base and J by 6 bases, with 7 bases between. The CDR3 loop spans 13 amino acids. The CDR3 spells CASSLGGSQPQHF. CDR3 DNA sequence: TGTGCCAGCAGTTTAGGAGGGAGTCAGCCCCAGCATTTT.

The chain is built from TRBV7-9 and TRBJ1-6, with 9 bases aligning to TRBD1. Germline V gene sequence: CDR1 SEHNR, CDR2 FQNEAQ (reference sequence). The CDR3 loop spans 14 amino acids. V gave up 4 bases and J gave up 10 bases; unmatched junction bases: 5. The CDR3 loop reads CASSSQGAGSPLHF. The CDR3 coding sequence is TGTGCCAGCAGCTCACAGGGGGCCGGGTCACCCCTCCACTTT.

This clonotype has a count of ten or more. V usage is TRBV20-1 and J usage is TRBJ1-1; TRBD1 is a possible D gene (5 bases). Trimming took off 0 bases at V and 5 bases at J, with 10 bases between the two ends. Germline V gives CDR1 DFQATT, CDR2 SNEGSKA (reference sequence). This CDR3 region has 13 residues. CDR3 coding DNA: TGCAGTGCTAGAGAGGGGGGTTATACTGAAGCTTTCTTT. As protein: CSAREGGYTEAFF.

The chain couples TRBV3-1 to TRBJ2-2, with D unclear. V lost 1 base and J 3 bases, leaving 6 bases between the germline ends. The CDR3 consists of 14 residues. Germline V gene lookup returns CDR1 LGHDT and CDR2 YNNKEL (reference sequence). This CDR3 is CASSQVRDTGELFF. CDR3 nucleotide sequence: TGTGCCAGCAGCCAAGTTCGGGACACCGGGGAGCTGTTTTTT.

This clonotype was seen a handful of times. The V gene is TRBV20-1, the J gene TRBJ2-7, with 14 bases identical to TRBD2. In germline, CDR1 is DFQATT, CDR2 SNEGSKA (reference sequence). V shed 5 bases and J 6 bases; nucleotides not matched to a gene: 6. The CDR3 covers 14 residues. For the CDR3, the DNA is TGCAGTGCTTCGACTAGCGGGAGGGTCTCCGAGCAGTACTTC. Translation gives CSASTSGRVSEQYF.

The J gene is TRBJ1-1, the V gene TRBV6-5; 7 nucleotides line up with TRBD1. The CDR3 sequence is 13 residues long. Germline loops: CDR1 MNHEY, CDR2 SVGAGI. V trimming: 0 bases; J trimming: 7 bases; junction bases outside the gene matches: 2. The CDR3, as DNA: TGTGCCAGCAGTTACTCACGGGACAGTGAAGCTTTCTTT. This translates into CASSYSRDSEAFF.

This clonotype was seen ten or more times. J is TRBJ2-2 and V is TRBV3-1; D gene uncertain. This CDR3 comprises 13 residues. Germline CDR1 is LGHDT and CDR2 is YNNKEL (reference sequence). V was cut by 5 bases and J by 5 bases, with 9 bases left in between. CDR3 region: CASSASLTGELFF. The DNA for the CDR3 is TGTGCCAGCAGCGCAAGTTTAACCGGGGAGCTGTTTTTT.

This clonotype was detected a few times. This chain joins TRBV20-1 and TRBJ2-3; D gene ambiguous. Trimming removed 7 bases from V and 0 bases from J, with 11 bases in between. Germline V gives CDR1 DFQATT, CDR2 SNEGSKA (reference sequence). The CDR3 runs 13 residues. The CDR3 nucleotides read TGCAGTGGCCGACCCCGGAGCACAGATACGCAGTATTTT. Protein product: CSGRPRSTDTQYF.